This TCR beta chain stems from a study of a mutant IDH1 vaccine in newly diagnosed glioma listed by TCRdb under 2021. A note on the overall study: Vaccination began 4-6 weeks after radiotherapy alone, or alongside temozolomide cycles in the chemotherapy-containing groups. Of the approximately 30 treated patients, approximately 62% were male and about 40% were female, and a mean age of roughly 40 years was recorded. Before enrollment, patients had received standard therapy of radiotherapy alone, temozolomide alone, or radiochemotherapy with temozolomide; most received the combination. Visit V12 was the week-35 safety follow-up and visit V13 was the week-47 end of study. Peripheral blood samples were drawn at six visits, namely V03 (baseline), V05, V07, V10, V12 and V13. Longitudinal TCRB deep sequencing was performed for around 23 treated patients wherever samples were available for exploratory analyses. What the authors observed across the whole study: The authors stated that sample limitations prevented analyses of patient blood samples from being reproduced. Availability determined which PBMC samples were chosen for TCRB deep sequencing. Changes in the top peripheral T cell clonotypes picked up by TCRB sequencing did not appear to be linked to pseudoprogression. Immune responses induced by the vaccine were seen in roughly 95% of patients across multiple MHC alleles.

According to the germline V gene, CDR1 reads SGHDT and CDR2 reads YYEEEE. There are 14 amino acids in the CDR3, from cysteine to phenylalanine inclusive. Just CDR3 DNA is preserved here, 42 bases in frame from base 1. Deletion took 4 bases off V and 4 bases off J, with a span of 15 bases between the germline ends. The library was obtained by the immunoSEQ multiplex PCR assay. Rearranged TCR beta chain sequences were amplified with the hsTCRB Kit following the manufacturer's protocol. TCRB libraries were sequenced on an Illumina MiSeq. In the paper's pipeline: The kit vendor's proprietary platform handled demultiplexing, trimming and gene mapping. Held by TCRdb, this immuneACCESS table contains in-frame sequences only and omits some clones. Under half of the omission traces to an unresolved V gene where checked; the cause of the rest is unknown. That table furnishes V, J and clone size, whereas the DNA furnished D and trimming. The table for this sample lists 50,000 or so clones; approximately 88% of them were counted only once. The top ten hold 4.3% of the sample.

Turning to this clone: Its antigen remains undetermined. Qualities for individual bases were not recorded, and no much larger clone is one base off.

The time point label, as the study defines it: week 47, end of study. Each vaccine dose, consisting of 300 ug of a 20-mer mutant IDH1 peptide in Montanide, was administered subcutaneously with topical imiquimod. Patients were given eight vaccinations, in weeks 1, 3, 5, 7, 11, 15, 19 and 23, which matched visits V03 through V10. Donors had newly diagnosed WHO grade 3 or 4 IDH1-mutant astrocytomas with loss of nuclear ATRX. The samples were drawn from NOA16, a multicentre, single-arm, open-label phase I trial in Germany that tested a mutant IDH1 peptide vaccine in humans for the first time. Genomic DNA for TCRB sequencing was isolated from EDTA blood with the DNeasy Blood and Tissue Kit.

The sample here was PBMCs, taken from a glioma patient whose treatment included an IDH1 peptide vaccine. This clonotype was obtained from a woman in her twenties or thirties with glioma. Some clones in this sample may be carry-over from other donors' samples. This receptor chain uses TRBV5-6 and TRBJ2-7; the D call is tentative, TRBD1 or TRBD2, as each matches 6 bases. Here is the DNA: TGTGCCAGCAGCGCAGGAGGGGGGTTTTACGAGCAGTACTTC. It translates to CASSAGGGFYEQYF.